This TCR beta chain emerged from a study of T-cell reconstitution after alpha-beta-depleted transplantation in children. Unique molecular identifiers were incorporated when the TCRbeta library was constructed. TCRdb called the PCR reads again in MiXCR, with one record for every CDR3 protein. This table holds approximately 270,000 distinct CDR3 sequences, more than 9% found once. This clonotype has a handful of counts. J was trimmed by 11 bases and V by 4 bases; bases with no gene match: 8. CDR1 SSHAT and CDR2 FNYEAQ come from the germline V gene (reference sequence). CDR3 size: 14 residues. The rearrangement joins TRBV7-7 to TRBJ2-1, with TRBD1 identical over 10 bases. The source was PBMCs from the stem cell graft donor, collected from the stem cell graft. The sequence derives from a human donor who donated a stem cell graft to a child with SCID. CDR3 sequence (DNA): TGTGCCAGCAGCTCCGGGACAGGGGCCCCAAAGCAGTTCTTC. It specifies CASSSGTGAPKQFF.